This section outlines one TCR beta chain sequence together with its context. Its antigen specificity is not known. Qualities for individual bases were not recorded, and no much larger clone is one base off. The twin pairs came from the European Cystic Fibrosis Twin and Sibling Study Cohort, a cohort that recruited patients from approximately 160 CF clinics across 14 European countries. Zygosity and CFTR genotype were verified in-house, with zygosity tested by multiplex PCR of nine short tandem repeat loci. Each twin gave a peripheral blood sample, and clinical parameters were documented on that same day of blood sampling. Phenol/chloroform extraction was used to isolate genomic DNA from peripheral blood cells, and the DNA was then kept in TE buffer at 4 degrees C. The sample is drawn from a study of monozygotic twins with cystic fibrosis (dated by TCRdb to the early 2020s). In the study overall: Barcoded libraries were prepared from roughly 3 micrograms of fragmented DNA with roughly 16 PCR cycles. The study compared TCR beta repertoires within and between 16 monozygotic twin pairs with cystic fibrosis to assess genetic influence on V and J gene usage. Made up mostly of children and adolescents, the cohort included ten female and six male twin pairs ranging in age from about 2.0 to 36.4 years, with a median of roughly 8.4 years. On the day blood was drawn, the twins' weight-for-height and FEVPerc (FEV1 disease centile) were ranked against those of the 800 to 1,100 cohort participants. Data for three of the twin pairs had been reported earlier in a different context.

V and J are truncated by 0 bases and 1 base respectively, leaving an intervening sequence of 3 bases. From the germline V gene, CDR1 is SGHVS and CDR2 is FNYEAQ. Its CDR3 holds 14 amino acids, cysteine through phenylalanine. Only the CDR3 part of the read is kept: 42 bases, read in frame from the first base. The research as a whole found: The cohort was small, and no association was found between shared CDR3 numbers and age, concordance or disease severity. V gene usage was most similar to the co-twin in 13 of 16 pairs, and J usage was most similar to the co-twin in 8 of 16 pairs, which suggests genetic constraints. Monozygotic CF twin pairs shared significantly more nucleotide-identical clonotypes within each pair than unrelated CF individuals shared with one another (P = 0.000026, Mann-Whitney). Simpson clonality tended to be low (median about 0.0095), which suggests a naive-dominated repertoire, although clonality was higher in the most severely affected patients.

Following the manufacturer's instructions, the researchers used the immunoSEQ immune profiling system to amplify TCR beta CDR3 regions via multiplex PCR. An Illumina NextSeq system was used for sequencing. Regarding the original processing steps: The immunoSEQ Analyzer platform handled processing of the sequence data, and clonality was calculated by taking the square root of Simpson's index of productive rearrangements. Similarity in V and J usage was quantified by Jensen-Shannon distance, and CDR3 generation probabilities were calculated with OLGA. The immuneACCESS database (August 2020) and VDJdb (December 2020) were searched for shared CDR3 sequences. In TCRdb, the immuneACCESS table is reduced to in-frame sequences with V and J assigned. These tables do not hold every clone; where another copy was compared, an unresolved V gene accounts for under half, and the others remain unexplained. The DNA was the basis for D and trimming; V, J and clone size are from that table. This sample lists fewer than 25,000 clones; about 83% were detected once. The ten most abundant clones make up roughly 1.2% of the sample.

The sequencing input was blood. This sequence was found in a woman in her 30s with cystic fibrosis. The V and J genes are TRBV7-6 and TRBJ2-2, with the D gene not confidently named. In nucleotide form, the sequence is TGTGCCAGCAGCTTAGCGCAGAACACCGGGGAGCTGTTTTTT. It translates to CASSLAQNTGELFF.